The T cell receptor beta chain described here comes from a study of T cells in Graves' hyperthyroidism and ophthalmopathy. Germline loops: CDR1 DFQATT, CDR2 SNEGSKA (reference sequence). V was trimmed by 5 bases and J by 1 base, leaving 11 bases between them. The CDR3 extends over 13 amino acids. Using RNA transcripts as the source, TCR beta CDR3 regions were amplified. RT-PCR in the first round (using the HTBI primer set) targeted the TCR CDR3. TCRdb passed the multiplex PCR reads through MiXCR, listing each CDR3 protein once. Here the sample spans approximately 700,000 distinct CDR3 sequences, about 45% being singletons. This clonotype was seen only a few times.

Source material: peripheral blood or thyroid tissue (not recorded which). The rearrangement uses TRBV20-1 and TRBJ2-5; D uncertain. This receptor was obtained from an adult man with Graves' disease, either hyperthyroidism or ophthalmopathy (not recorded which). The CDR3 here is CSAQGPSQETQYF. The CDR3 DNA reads TGCAGTGCTCAAGGACCGTCCCAAGAGACCCAGTACTTC.